This entry concerns a single TCR beta chain. This entry comes from a study of blood T cell repertoires in COVID-19. CDR3 length: 16 amino acids. Germline V gene sequence: CDR1 LNHDA, CDR2 SQIVND (reference sequence). V gave up 7 bases and J gave up 9 bases; unmatched junction bases: 15. Cohort placement rested on clinical history that participants reported themselves. Sequencing used immunoSEQ multiplex PCR; TCRdb keeps in-frame clones, though not all of them. The sample has approximately 130,000 clones, around 83% seen once; the top ten hold over 15%. Sequenced: PBMCs or T cells enriched from blood (not recorded which). The TCR comes from a young man who had recovered from COVID-19. This chain links TRBV19 with TRBJ1-6; TRBD1 aligns across 7 bases. The CDR3 nucleotides read TGTGCCAGTAACCAATTTTTGGCAGGGGGGAGTTCACCCCTCCACTTT. Translating it yields CASNQFLAGGSSPLHF.